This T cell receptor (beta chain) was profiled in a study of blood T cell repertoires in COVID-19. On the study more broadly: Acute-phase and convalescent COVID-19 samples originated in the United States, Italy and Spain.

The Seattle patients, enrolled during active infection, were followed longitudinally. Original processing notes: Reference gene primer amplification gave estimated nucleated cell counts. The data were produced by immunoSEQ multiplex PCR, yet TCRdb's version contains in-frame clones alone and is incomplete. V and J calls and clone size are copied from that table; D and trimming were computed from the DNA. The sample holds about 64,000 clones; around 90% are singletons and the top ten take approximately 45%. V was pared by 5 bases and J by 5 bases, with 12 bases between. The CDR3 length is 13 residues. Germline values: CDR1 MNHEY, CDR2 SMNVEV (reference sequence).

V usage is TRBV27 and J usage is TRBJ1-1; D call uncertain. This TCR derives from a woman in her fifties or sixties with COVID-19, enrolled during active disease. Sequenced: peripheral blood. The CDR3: CASSLHAGTEAFF. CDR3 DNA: TGTGCCAGCAGTCTACACGCGGGGACTGAAGCTTTCTTT.